The 21 T cell receptor beta chains below come from one sample, sequenced in a study of cytomegalovirus exposure and HLA in healthy donors. Both 60 Vbeta primers and 13 Jbeta primers went into the PCR. Assay: immunoSEQ multiplex PCR; the TCRdb copy retains only in-frame clones and omits some. The table records 65,000 to 85,000 clones, less than 85% of them present only once. The sequenced material came from PBMCs. These receptors came from a woman aged 45-59 years in good health and CMV-seronegative.

The chain carries TRBV27 and TRBJ2-7, with 8 nucleotides matching TRBD1. The germline gives CDR1 MNHEY, CDR2 SMNVEV (reference sequence). V trimming: 5 bases; J trimming: 2 bases; junction bases outside the gene matches: 11. The CDR3 has 16 residues. Written as DNA, the CDR3 is TGTGCCAGCAGTCCCCAGAGTCGACAGGGGACCTACGAGCAGTACTTC. The encoded protein is CASSPQSRQGTYEQYF.

This chain links TRBV6-7 with TRBJ1-3, with TRBD1 as a possible D gene (6 bases). TRBV6-7 is classed as an ORF, of uncertain function. Trimming pared 2 bases from V and 4 bases from J, leaving 12 bases between. The length of the CDR3 is 15 residues. CDR3 nucleotides: TGTGCCAGCAGTTACCGAGGGGGATGCGGAAACACCATATATTTT. Protein product: CASSYRGGCGNTIYF.

V usage is TRBV12-5 and J usage is TRBJ1-1; 7 nucleotides match TRBD1. CDR1 and CDR2 (germline): LGHNT, FRNRAP. The length of the CDR3 is 14 residues. J lost 11 bases, V lost 0 bases, and 9 bases had no gene match. Here the CDR3 DNA reads TGTGCTAGTGGTTTGGTCCGACAGGGAACGGGGGCTTTCTTT. Encoded protein: CASGLVRQGTGAFF.

The table lists this clone with a count of one. CDR3 bases: TGTGCCAGCAGATCCGGGGATAAAGCTTTCTTT. This translates into CASRSGDKAFF. This chain links TRBV6-4 with TRBJ1-1; D not certain. CDR1 MRHNA and CDR2 SNTAGT come from the germline V gene. This CDR3 comprises 11 residues. V was cut by 6 bases and J by 9 bases, with 11 bases left in between.

V is TRBV10-3 and J is TRBJ2-3, with D possibly matching TRBD1 (7 bases). The V and J ends lost 6 bases and 2 bases respectively, with 15 bases between them. This CDR3 has 15 amino acids. Germline V lookup: CDR1 ENHRY, CDR2 SYGVKD. Written as DNA, the CDR3 is TGTGCCATCAGCTCTACAGGGGAGGACACAGATACGCAGTATTTT. Amino acids: CAISSTGEDTDTQYF.

The rearrangement links TRBV6-5 to TRBJ1-2; 7 positions match TRBD1. J was trimmed by 6 bases and V by 5 bases; bases with no gene match: 9. Germline CDR1 and CDR2: MNHEY and SVGAGI. The CDR3 extends over 14 amino acids. The DNA of the CDR3 is TGTGCCAGCAGTCAAGAGACAGGGTTGAATGGCTACACCTTC. This codes for CASSQETGLNGYTF.

For this clone: The identical CDR3 is also encoded by other nucleotide sequences in the sample. This chain joins TRBV5-6 and TRBJ1-5; 8 bases agree with TRBD1. The J segment lost 1 base and the V segment lost 2 bases, leaving 2 bases of the junction unmatched. This CDR3 is 15 amino acids long. Per the germline V gene, CDR1 is SGHDT and CDR2 is YYEEEE. The DNA for the CDR3 is TGTGCCAGCAGCTTAAGACAGGGGAGCAATCAGCCCCAGCATTTT. It is translated as CASSLRQGSNQPQHF.

As concerns this clone: The sample has other DNA sequences that encode this CDR3 too. The chain carries TRBV7-8 and TRBJ2-1; 10 bases are shared with TRBD1. After removal of 5 bases from V and 10 bases from J, the junction contained 14 bases not matched to a gene. The CDR3 sequence is 16 residues long. Germline values: CDR1 SGHVS, CDR2 FQNEAQ. The CDR3 here is CASSRTTGGLTLEQFF. The CDR3 bases are TGTGCCAGCAGCCGGACGACAGGGGGCCTTACCCTGGAGCAGTTCTTC.

This clone was seen only once. This rearrangement joins TRBV28 to TRBJ1-3, with a weak D call TRBD1 (6 bases). CDR1 and CDR2 from the germline V gene are MDHEN and SYDVKM. The CDR3 consists of 16 residues. The V end was cut by 1 base, the J end by 0 bases, with 10 bases between. The CDR3 coding sequence is TGTGCCAGCAGTTTATCCCAGGGGAGCTCTGGAAACACCATATATTTT. Translated, it gives CASSLSQGSSGNTIYF.

This clone came up once. The CDR3 sequence: CASSSGTSSYEQYF. CDR3 nucleotide sequence: TGTGCCAGCAGCTCCGGGACTAGCTCCTACGAGCAGTACTTC. The chain employs TRBV2 and TRBJ2-7; TRBD2 matches 8 bases. Germline V lookup: CDR1 SNHLY, CDR2 FYNNEI. After removal of 6 bases from V and 0 bases from J, the junction contained 4 bases not matched to a gene. This CDR3 has 14 amino acids.

The chain links TRBV7-2 to TRBJ2-3, with D possibly being TRBD2 (5 bases). Trimming took 5 bases from V and 4 from J, leaving 16 bases between them. The CDR3 is made up of 15 amino acids. CDR1 and CDR2 (germline): SGHTA, FQGNSA. The DNA for the CDR3 is TGTGCCAGCAGCCCCCCGGTGACTATCCCAGATACGCAGTATTTT. Translation: CASSPPVTIPDTQYF. Supplemented by reference TRBV7-2 and TRBJ2-3, the full variable domain reads GAGVSQSPSNKVTEKGKDVELRCDPISGHTALYWYRQSLGQGLEFLIYFQGNSAPDKSGLPSDRFSAERTGGSVSTLTIQRTQQEDSAVYLCASSPPVTIPDTQYFGPGTRLTVL.

The rearrangement links TRBV13 to TRBJ2-3; weak D call: TRBD2 (6 bases). The germline CDR1 and CDR2 sequences are PRHDT and FYEKMQ (reference sequence). The CDR3 totals 13 residues. V was cut by 8 bases and J by 2 bases, with 11 bases left in between. This chain's CDR3 is CASHGGNTDTQYF. CDR3 nucleotide sequence: TGTGCCAGCCACGGGGGAAACACAGATACGCAGTATTTT.

Points on this clone: An end of the junction does not agree with germline; a read error may underlie this. This chain joins TRBV7-7 and TRBJ2-5, with D unresolved. Germline loops: CDR1 SSHAT, CDR2 FNYEAQ (reference sequence). The CDR3 has 15 residues. The CDR3 loop reads CASSLISMAQETQYF. In nucleotides, the CDR3 is TGTGCTAGCAGCTTGATCAGTATGGCTCAAGAGACCCAGTACTTC. The whole variable domain, filled in from reference TRBV7-7 and TRBJ2-5, reads GAGVSQSPRYKVTKRGQDVTLRCDPISSHATLYWYQQALGQGPEFLTYFNYEAQPDKSGLPSDRFSAERPEGSISTLTIQRTEQRDSAMYRCASSLISMAQETQYFGPGTRLLVL.

The J gene is TRBJ2-1, the V gene TRBV5-1; 8 bases map to TRBD2. Trimming took 2 bases from V and 4 from J; bases not matched to a gene: 5. CDR3 length: 15 residues. Germline assignment: CDR1 SGHRS and CDR2 YFSETQ. The CDR3 DNA reads TGCGCCAGCAGCTTCGGGCGGGAGGCATACAATGAGCAGTTCTTC. Translation: CASSFGREAYNEQFF.

The V call is TRBV10-1, the J call TRBJ2-7, with TRBD1 as a possible D gene (6 bases). V was trimmed by 6 bases and J by 2 bases, leaving 14 bases between them. Germline V gene data show CDR1 as WNHNN and CDR2 as SYGVQD (reference sequence). The length of the CDR3 is 14 residues. CDR3 nucleotide sequence: TGCGCCAGCAGCTTAGGACAGTCCACCTACGAGCAGTACTTC. Its protein product is CASSLGQSTYEQYF.

The CDR3 sequence is CASSALDRGNEQFF. Written as DNA, the CDR3 is TGTGCCAGCAGTGCATTAGACAGGGGGAATGAGCAGTTCTTC. The chain couples TRBV6-1 to TRBJ2-1, with 9 bases that match TRBD1. Trimming removed 4 bases from V and 7 bases from J; junction bases left unmatched: 5. The V gene's germline CDR1 is MNHNS and CDR2 SASEGT. The CDR3 is 14 residues long.

The chain combines TRBV5-5 with TRBJ1-2, with no clear D. CDR3 length: 13 amino acids. Germline CDR1 is SGHKS and CDR2 is YYEKEE (reference sequence). Deletions cut 0 bases from V and 4 bases from J, with 7 bases between. The CDR3 here is CASSLGEIYGYTF. In DNA form, the CDR3 reads TGTGCCAGCAGCTTGGGGGAGATCTATGGCTACACCTTC. Full variable domain (missing parts from reference TRBV5-5 and TRBJ1-2): DAGVTQSPTHLIKTRGQQVTLRCSPISGHKSVSWYQQVLGQGPQFIFQYYEKEERGRGNFPDRFSARQFPNYSSELNVNALLLGDSALYLCASSLGEIYGYTFGSGTRLTVV.

J is TRBJ2-1 and V is TRBV4-2, with TRBD2 matching over 7 bases. The CDR3 has 16 amino acids. V was pared by 0 bases and J by 2 bases, with 4 bases of the junction left unmatched. The V gene's germline CDR1 is LGHNA and CDR2 YNFKEQ. The CDR3 DNA follows: TGTGCCAGCAGCCAAGAAATAGCGGGCCCCTACAATGAGCAGTTCTTC. Translated: CASSQEIAGPYNEQFF.

The V gene is TRBV7-3, the J gene TRBJ2-7; D perhaps matches TRBD1 (5 bases). Per germline, CDR1 SGHTA and CDR2 FQGTGA. The CDR3 consists of 13 residues. Between the trimmed V and J ends, which lost 8 bases and 1 base, there was a span of 12 bases. Here the CDR3 DNA reads TGTGCCAGCCCCTATAACAGGTCCTACGAGCAGTACGTC. Encoded protein: CASPYNRSYEQYV.

This clone was recorded once. This chain links TRBV30 with TRBJ1-6; D call uncertain. Germline CDR1 is GTSNPN and CDR2 is SVGIG (reference sequence). V shed 4 bases and J shed 5 bases, with 6 bases lying between them. This CDR3 spans 12 amino acids. CDR3 bases: TGTGCCTGGACCCTTAATAATTCACCCCTCCACTTT. This encodes CAWTLNNSPLHF.

In its sample, this clone was seen once. V and J are TRBV27 and TRBJ1-2; 10 bases are a match to TRBD1. J lost 8 bases, V lost 5 bases, and 5 bases had no gene match. From germline, CDR1 is MNHEY and CDR2 SMNVEV (reference sequence). The CDR3 has 13 amino acids. CDR3 protein: CASSPGTGDGYTF. The DNA for the CDR3 is TGTGCCAGCAGTCCCGGGACAGGGGACGGCTACACCTTC.